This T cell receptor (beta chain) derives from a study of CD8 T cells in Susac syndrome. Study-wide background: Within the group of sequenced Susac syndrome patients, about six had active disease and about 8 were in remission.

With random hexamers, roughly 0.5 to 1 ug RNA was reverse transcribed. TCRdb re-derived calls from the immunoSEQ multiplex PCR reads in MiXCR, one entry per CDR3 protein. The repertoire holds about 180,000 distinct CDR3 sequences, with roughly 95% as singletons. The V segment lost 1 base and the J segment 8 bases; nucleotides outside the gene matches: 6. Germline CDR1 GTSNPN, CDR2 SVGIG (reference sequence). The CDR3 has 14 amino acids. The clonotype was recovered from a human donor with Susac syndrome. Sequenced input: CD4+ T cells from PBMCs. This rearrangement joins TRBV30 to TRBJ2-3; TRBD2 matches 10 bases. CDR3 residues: CAWSAWLAGVTQYF. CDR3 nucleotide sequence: TGTGCCTGGAGTGCTTGGCTAGCGGGAGTTACGCAGTATTTT.